Presented here are 5 T cell receptor beta chains from one specimen sequenced in a study of T-cell reconstitution after alpha-beta-depleted transplantation in children. For TCRbeta, the library was prepared with unique molecular identifiers. TCRdb fed the PCR reads into MiXCR, producing one record per CDR3 protein. The table records roughly 180,000 distinct CDR3 sequences, about 14% of them present only once. Sequenced material: PBMCs from the stem cell graft donor, taken from the stem cell graft. The receptors originated from a human donor who donated a stem cell graft to a child with acute lymphoblastic leukemia.

As regards this clonotype: The junction departs from germline at one end; a sequencing error may be responsible. This chain links TRBV7-9 with TRBJ1-6, with D possibly matching TRBD1 (5 bases). CDR1 and CDR2 from the germline V gene are SEHNR and FQNEAQ (reference sequence). This CDR3 spans 11 amino acids. The CDR3 DNA is TGTGCCAGCAGCTTAGCGGGGCCCCTGGACTTT. The encoded protein is CASSLAGPLDF.

V and J are TRBV5-1 and TRBJ1-1, with 7 nucleotides matching TRBD1. The V segment lost 4 bases and the J segment 8 bases; nucleotides outside the gene matches: 14. The germline CDR1 and CDR2 sequences are SGHRS and YFSETQ. CDR3 length: 15 residues. CDR3 nucleotide sequence: TGCGCCAGCAGCAGTTGGGGGCAGGGGGTTCCCGAAGCTTTCTTT. It translates to CASSSWGQGVPEAFF.

This clonotype was seen a handful of times. The chain carries TRBV29-1 and TRBJ2-3, with 10 bases that match TRBD2. In germline, CDR1 is SQVTM, CDR2 ANQGSEA. Trimming took 6 bases from V and 0 from J; bases not matched to a gene: 18. The length of the CDR3 is 19 residues. CDR3 sequence reads: CSVPAASGRARISTDTQYF. The DNA for the CDR3 is TGCAGCGTGCCTGCGGCGAGCGGGAGGGCCCGTATAAGCACAGATACGCAGTATTTT.

This clonotype was observed many times. The rearrangement uses TRBV27 and TRBJ2-1; D call uncertain. This CDR3 has 15 amino acids. The V end lost 3 bases, the J end lost 0 bases, and 9 bases lay between the germline ends. Germline values: CDR1 MNHEY, CDR2 SMNVEV (reference sequence). In nucleotides, the CDR3 is TGTGCCAGCAGTTTTGGGCTAGGCTCCTACAATGAGCAGTTCTTC. Encoded protein: CASSFGLGSYNEQFF.

This clonotype was seen a few times. The chain couples TRBV20-1 to TRBJ1-1; D remains ambiguous. The CDR3 covers 14 residues. From germline, CDR1 is DFQATT and CDR2 SNEGSKA (reference sequence). V was pared by 2 bases and J by 0 bases, with 10 bases between. The CDR3 DNA sequence: TGCAGTGCTAGACGGATAGGACTGAACACTGAAGCTTTCTTT. As protein: CSARRIGLNTEAFF.